These 20 T cell receptor beta chains originate from one sample sequenced in a study of regulatory T cells in long-lasting Graves disease. Time point: newly diagnosed GD, antithyroid drugs for less than 3 months. RNA from PBMCs was the source of the TCR library. Both iRepertoire HTBI primers and Arm-PCR of CDR3 regions were used to build the TCR beta libraries. From the multiplex PCR reads, TCRdb called clonotypes with MiXCR, one entry per CDR3 protein. Of over 500,000 distinct CDR3 sequences in the sample, 15% to 20% are singletons; the top ten hold more than 10%. These records were also assigned to another study, of T cells in Graves' hyperthyroidism and ophthalmopathy.

Here the sequenced sample was peripheral blood mononuclear cells (PBMCs), taken at new diagnosis, from a patient treated with antithyroid drugs. These receptors all stem from a man between 18 and 29 years old with Graves disease.

As concerns this clonotype: At one end the junction does not follow the germline gene, possibly because of a read error. In DNA, the CDR3 is TGTGCCAGCAGCCAAGATTTAGCGGGGGATACCGGGGAGCTGTTTTTT. It yields the protein CASSQDLAGDTGELFF. This chain uses TRBV4-1 with TRBJ2-2; 9 positions match TRBD2. The germline V gene has CDR1 MGHRA and CDR2 YSYEKL. This CDR3 has 16 amino acids.

This clonotype was recorded only once. The chain recombines TRBV20-1 with TRBJ2-1; 8 positions match TRBD2. Germline assignment: CDR1 DFQATT and CDR2 SNEGSKA (reference sequence). The CDR3 consists of 15 residues. V lost 2 bases and J lost 10; bases outside the gene matches: 13. The CDR3 coding sequence is TGCAGTGCTAGATTCGGAACTAGCGGACCCCCCGAGCAGTTCTTC. It codes for CSARFGTSGPPEQFF.

In its sample, this clonotype was seen many times. The chain uses TRBV2 and TRBJ1-1, with TRBD1 as a possible D gene (5 bases). V gave up 6 bases and J gave up 4 bases, with 12 bases separating them. Germline CDR1 and CDR2: SNHLY and FYNNEI. This CDR3 contains 13 residues. The CDR3, as DNA: TGTGCCAGCAGGGACACCGATACCACTGAAGCTTTCTTT. It yields the protein CASRDTDTTEAFF.

The sample holds many counts of this clonotype. This sequence joins TRBV27 and TRBJ2-1; 8 nucleotides align to TRBD2. Per germline, CDR1 MNHEY and CDR2 SMNVEV (reference sequence). The CDR3 totals 14 residues. Trimming removed 3 bases from V and 8 bases from J; junction bases left unmatched: 6. DNA for the CDR3: TGTGCCAGCAGTTTGGTAGCGGGGTACGATGAGCAGTTCTTC. This translates into CASSLVAGYDEQFF.

As regards this clonotype: This may be a read error: a much more frequent sequence differs by one nucleotide. The chain uses TRBV6-1 and TRBJ2-5; D is ambiguous. Germline V gene data show CDR1 as MNHNS and CDR2 as SASEGT. The CDR3 totals 15 residues. The DNA for the CDR3 is TGTGTCAGCAGCCTGGGATCTGCGCGAGCAGAGACCCAGTACTTC. Protein sequence: CVSSLGSARAETQYF.

This clonotype was observed at least ten times. V is TRBV11-2 and J is TRBJ1-1; D is perhaps TRBD1 (6 bases). This CDR3 comprises 14 residues. From germline, CDR1 is SGHAT and CDR2 FQNNGV. Trimming removed 5 bases from V and 5 bases from J, with 15 bases in between. The CDR3 sequence is CASSPAGGATEAFF. The DNA for the CDR3 is TGTGCCAGCAGCCCAGCGGGGGGCGCGACTGAAGCTTTCTTT.

The chain employs TRBV28 and TRBJ1-3; perhaps TRBD1 as D (5 bases). Germline assignment: CDR1 MDHEN and CDR2 SYDVKM. This CDR3 spans 16 amino acids. Trimming left V 6 bases short and J 2 bases short, with 17 bases between. CDR3 region: CASSVAWQGTGNTIYF. The DNA for the CDR3 is TGTGCCAGCAGCGTAGCGTGGCAGGGAACTGGAAACACCATATATTTT.

This clonotype was observed at least ten times. The chain recombines TRBV30 with TRBJ2-3; TRBD1 aligns across 9 bases. V shed 5 bases, J shed 4 bases, and the junction held 10 bases outside the gene matches. Germline-derived CDR1 and CDR2 are GTSNPN and SVGIG (reference sequence). This CDR3 comprises 15 residues. CDR3 residues: CAWAGQGSRSDTQYF. The CDR3, as DNA: TGTGCCTGGGCCGGACAGGGGTCCCGTTCAGATACGCAGTATTTT.

The V and J genes are TRBV7-2 and TRBJ1-3; D gene unclear. The CDR3 consists of 16 residues. The germline V gene has CDR1 SGHTA and CDR2 FQGNSA. V was shortened by 5 bases and J by 0 bases, with 14 bases between the two germline ends. CDR3 loop: CASSARSVTSGNTIYF. The CDR3 DNA reads TGTGCCAGCAGCGCAAGGTCAGTGACCTCTGGAAACACCATATATTTT.

This clonotype was recorded many times. V and J are TRBV28 and TRBJ1-4; 9 bases map to TRBD1. With 5 bases clipped from V and 4 bases from J, the junction kept 5 bases outside the gene matches. This CDR3 contains 15 residues. Germline V gene sequence: CDR1 MDHEN, CDR2 SYDVKM. The CDR3 coding sequence is TGTGCCAGCAGTGCCGGGACAGGGCGTAATGAAAAACTGTTTTTT. It encodes CASSAGTGRNEKLFF.

This clonotype was recorded at least ten times. The chain carries TRBV20-1 and TRBJ2-1, with 8 bases that match TRBD2. CDR3 length: 15 amino acids. Germline trimming cut 3 bases from V and 13 bases from J; bases unmatched to any gene: 17. The germline V gene encodes CDR1 DFQATT and CDR2 SNEGSKA (reference sequence). The CDR3 nucleotides are TGCAGTGCTAGGGGGTCAGCGGGAGCCTCATATAGCCAGTTCTTC. Translated, it gives CSARGSAGASYSQFF.

Points on this clonotype: One end of the junction does not line up with germline, which may come from a read error. The chain couples TRBV12-3 or TRBV12-4 to TRBJ2-7; 7 nucleotides align to TRBD1. The CDR3 extends over 13 amino acids. CDR3 sequence reads: CASSGDSSYEQCF. CDR3 nucleotide sequence: TGTGCCAGCAGCGGGGACAGCTCCTACGAGCAGTGCTTC.

This clonotype came up many times. This rearrangement joins TRBV6-2 or TRBV6-3 to TRBJ2-7, with 11 bases lining up with TRBD2. This CDR3 has 16 amino acids. V gave up 5 bases and J gave up 6 bases; unmatched junction bases: 12. Germline assignment: CDR1 MNHEY and CDR2 SVGEGT. The CDR3 loop is CASSEDIVGLAGEQYF. CDR3 DNA: TGTGCCAGCAGTGAAGATATAGTAGGACTAGCGGGCGAGCAGTACTTC.

In its sample, this clonotype was seen a few times. This chain joins TRBV11-1 and TRBJ2-2, with a possible D match to TRBD2 (6 bases). Germline-derived CDR1 and CDR2 are SGHAT and FQDESV (reference sequence). This CDR3 is built from 16 residues. Trimming cost V 6 bases and J 7 bases, with 21 bases left between them. CDR3 DNA sequence: TGTGCCAGCAGATATACGGACGGGTCGGAGGGCGGGGAGCTGTTTTTT. Translation: CASRYTDGSEGGELFF. The variable domain in full, with the rest retrieved from reference TRBV11-1 and TRBJ2-2, is EAEVAQSPRYKITEKSQAVAFWCDPISGHATLYWYRQILGQGPELLVQFQDESVVDDSQLPKDRFSAERLKGVDSTLKIQPAELGDSAMYLCASRYTDGSEGGELFFGEGSRLTVL.

This clonotype was seen ten or more times. The gene calls are TRBV18 and TRBJ2-7; 12 bases map to TRBD1. The germline gives CDR1 KGHSH, CDR2 LQKENI. V lost 3 bases and J lost 5; bases outside the gene matches: 2. This CDR3 region has 14 residues. The CDR3 DNA reads as TGTGCCAGCTCACCTGGGACAGGGGGCCACGAGCAGTACTTC. This translates into CASSPGTGGHEQYF.

V and J are TRBV5-6 and TRBJ2-1, with TRBD1 matching 12 bases. The assigned J gene may be wrong: the sequence end matches TRBJ2-5 better. CDR3 length: 16 residues. Germline V gene lookup returns CDR1 SGHDT and CDR2 YYEEEE. The CDR3 sequence is CASSLTPGTGGETQYF. The DNA for the CDR3 is TGTGCCAGCAGCTTGACTCCCGGGACAGGGGGCGAGACCCAGTACTTC.

This chain connects TRBV20-1 to TRBJ2-2; tentatively, D is TRBD2 (5 bases). CDR1 DFQATT and CDR2 SNEGSKA come from the germline V gene (reference sequence). With 3 bases removed from V and 0 bases from J, the gap between germline ends came to 8 bases. This CDR3 comprises 14 residues. The CDR3 DNA follows: TGCAGTGCTAGGGGCGGGCCGAACACCGGGGAGCTGTTTTTT. This gives the protein CSARGGPNTGELFF.

The chain recombines TRBV2 with TRBJ1-3; D remains ambiguous. CDR3 size: 16 residues. Trimming took off 4 bases at V and 4 bases at J, with 17 bases between the two ends. CDR1 and CDR2 from the germline V gene are SNHLY and FYNNEI. The CDR3 region is CASSGVPLDPGNTIYF. DNA of the CDR3: TGTGCCAGCAGTGGAGTACCTCTAGACCCCGGAAACACCATATATTTT.

This clonotype was seen repeatedly, ten times or more. The V gene is TRBV11-2, the J gene TRBJ2-7, with 8 bases fitting TRBD2. This CDR3 is built from 15 residues. CDR1 SGHAT and CDR2 FQNNGV come from the germline V gene. The J segment lost 5 bases and the V segment lost 3 bases, leaving 9 bases of the junction unmatched. The CDR3 protein is CASSFPGGGLNEQYF. CDR3 nucleotides: TGTGCCAGCAGCTTTCCCGGGGGGGGACTCAACGAGCAGTACTTC. The full variable domain, its missing parts supplied by reference TRBV11-2 and TRBJ2-7, is EAGVAQSPRYKIIEKRQSVAFWCNPISGHATLYWYQQILGQGPKLLIQFQNNGVVDDSQLPKDRFSAERLKGVDSTLKIQPAKLEDSAVYLCASSFPGGGLNEQYFGPGTRLTVT.

The chain employs TRBV30 and TRBJ2-3; D uncertain. The CDR3 sequence is 14 residues long. Germline V lookup: CDR1 GTSNPN, CDR2 SVGIG (reference sequence). Trimming took off 4 bases at V and 0 bases at J, with 11 bases between the two ends. Written as DNA, the CDR3 is TGTGCCTGGACCCCCGGGCGGAGCACAGATACGCAGTATTTT. The encoded protein is CAWTPGRSTDTQYF.